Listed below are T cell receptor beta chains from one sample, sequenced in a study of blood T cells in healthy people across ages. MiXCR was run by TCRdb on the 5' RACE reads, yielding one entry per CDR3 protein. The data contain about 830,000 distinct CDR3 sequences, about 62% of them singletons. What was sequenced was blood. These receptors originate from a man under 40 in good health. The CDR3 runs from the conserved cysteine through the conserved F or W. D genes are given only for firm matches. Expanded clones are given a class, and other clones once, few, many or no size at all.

CDR3nt: TGTGCCAGCAGCTTAGGGGCCAGGAGGGACACAGATACGCAGTATTTT; CDR3aa: CASSLGARRDTDTQYF; abundance: -; j_gene: TRBJ2-3; d_gene: -; v_gene: TRBV7-2; len: 16
CDR3nt: TGCAGTTCGGCAGGGTCTGGGGCCAACGTCCTGACTTTC; CDR3aa: CSSAGSGANVLTF; abundance: -; j_gene: TRBJ2-6; d_gene: -; v_gene: TRBV20-1; len: 13
CDR3nt: TGTGCCAGCAGTGAGTTTCCGTCTTATGGCTACACCTTC; CDR3aa: CASSEFPSYGYTF; abundance: -; j_gene: TRBJ1-2; d_gene: -; v_gene: TRBV6-1; len: 13
CDR3nt: TGTGCCAGCAGCCCCCCGGGGCTAGCGGGGGTTTCCTACGAGCAGTACTTC; CDR3aa: CASSPPGLAGVSYEQYF; abundance: -; j_gene: TRBJ2-7; d_gene: TRBD2; v_gene: TRBV7-2; len: 17
CDR3nt: TGTGCCAGCAGCTTAGACCCGAGCGAGCAGTACTTC; CDR3aa: CASSLDPSEQYF; abundance: -; j_gene: TRBJ2-7; d_gene: -; v_gene: TRBV7-9; len: 12
CDR3nt: TGTGCCAGCAGTTCCCGGACAGCCAACTCCCCAGCCAAAAACATTCAGTACTTC; CDR3aa: CASSSRTANSPAKNIQYF; abundance: -; j_gene: TRBJ2-4; d_gene: -; v_gene: TRBV28; len: 18
CDR3nt: TGTGCCAGCAGCGTGCAATCGACTCAGTCCTACGAGCAGTACTTC; CDR3aa: CASSVQSTQSYEQYF; abundance: -; j_gene: TRBJ2-7; d_gene: -; v_gene: TRBV12-3/TRBV12-4; len: 15
CDR3nt: TGTGCCAGCACCACCCAGGGTTTGCGCGCTTTCTTT; CDR3aa: CASTTQGLRAFF; abundance: once; j_gene: TRBJ1-1; d_gene: -; v_gene: TRBV12-3/TRBV12-4; len: 12
CDR3nt: TGCGCCAGCAGCCAAGGACTAGCGGGGCATTCCTACGAGCAGTACTTC; CDR3aa: CASSQGLAGHSYEQYF; abundance: -; j_gene: TRBJ2-7; d_gene: TRBD2; v_gene: TRBV4-3; len: 16
CDR3nt: TGCAGCGTTGAAATGATAGGGAGCTCCTACGAGCAGTACTTC; CDR3aa: CSVEMIGSSYEQYF; abundance: -; j_gene: TRBJ2-7; d_gene: -; v_gene: TRBV29-1; len: 14
CDR3nt: TGTGCCAGCACACCATCCGGGAACGGCAATCAGCCCCAGCATTTT; CDR3aa: CASTPSGNGNQPQHF; abundance: -; j_gene: TRBJ1-5; d_gene: -; v_gene: TRBV12-3/TRBV12-4; len: 15
CDR3nt: TGTGCCAGCAGCGTGGGACTAGCGGGGGCTCTCACAGATACGCAGTATTTT; CDR3aa: CASSVGLAGALTDTQYF; abundance: -; j_gene: TRBJ2-3; d_gene: TRBD2; v_gene: TRBV9; len: 17
CDR3nt: TGTGCCAGCAGTTTAGGCGTAGGGAGGATCTATGGCTACACCTTC; CDR3aa: CASSLGVGRIYGYTF; abundance: -; j_gene: TRBJ1-2; d_gene: -; v_gene: TRBV12-3/TRBV12-4; len: 15
CDR3nt: TGTGCCAGCACCCGTAGCGGGGGGCAAGAGACCCAGTACTTC; CDR3aa: CASTRSGGQETQYF; abundance: once; j_gene: TRBJ2-5; d_gene: TRBD2; v_gene: TRBV9; len: 14
CDR3nt: TGTGCCAGCAGCTTAGGCAGCAATCAGCCCCAGCATTTT; CDR3aa: CASSLGSNQPQHF; abundance: many; j_gene: TRBJ1-5; d_gene: -; v_gene: TRBV5-1; len: 13
CDR3nt: TGCGCCAGCAGCCAAGATGCCAACTGGGGTGAAAAACTGTTTTTT; CDR3aa: CASSQDANWGEKLFF; abundance: -; j_gene: TRBJ1-4; d_gene: -; v_gene: TRBV4-3; len: 15
CDR3nt: TGTGCCAGCAGCCCGGCGACTAGCGGCTACTTAAACATTCAGTACTTC; CDR3aa: CASSPATSGYLNIQYF; abundance: few; j_gene: TRBJ2-4; d_gene: TRBD2; v_gene: TRBV5-6; len: 16
CDR3nt: TGTGCCAGCAGCCCAAAGCTTAGACTAGATAATGAGCAGTTCTTC; CDR3aa: CASSPKLRLDNEQFF; abundance: few; j_gene: TRBJ2-1; d_gene: -; v_gene: TRBV7-3; len: 15
CDR3nt: TGTGCCACCCAAGACCGAGGGGCGGCAGATACGCAGTATTTT; CDR3aa: CATQDRGAADTQYF; abundance: few; j_gene: TRBJ2-3; d_gene: -; v_gene: TRBV15; len: 14
CDR3nt: TGTGCCAGCAGCCCCCTAGGGGGTGGCCAGAAAGAGACCCAGTACTTC; CDR3aa: CASSPLGGGQKETQYF; abundance: -; j_gene: TRBJ2-5; d_gene: -; v_gene: TRBV7-9; len: 16
CDR3nt: TGCAGTGCTAGAGGGGCAGGAGAAGATACGCAGTATTTT; CDR3aa: CSARGAGEDTQYF; abundance: few; j_gene: TRBJ2-3; d_gene: -; v_gene: TRBV20-1; len: 13
CDR3nt: TGTGCCAGCAGCGTAGACGGGGGCGACAATCAGCCCCAGCATTTT; CDR3aa: CASSVDGGDNQPQHF; abundance: -; j_gene: TRBJ1-5; d_gene: -; v_gene: TRBV9; len: 15
CDR3nt: TGCGCCAGCAGCCGGGACTTCCATACGCAGTATTTT; CDR3aa: CASSRDFHTQYF; abundance: -; j_gene: TRBJ2-3; d_gene: -; v_gene: TRBV4-3; len: 12
CDR3nt: TGTGCCAGCAGTGAGGGGCTAGCGGTGGGCACAGATACGCAGTATTTT; CDR3aa: CASSEGLAVGTDTQYF; abundance: -; j_gene: TRBJ2-3; d_gene: TRBD2; v_gene: TRBV25-1; len: 16
CDR3nt: TGTGCCAGCACTCCGCCGGGACAGGGACTCTACAATGAGCAGTTCTTC; CDR3aa: CASTPPGQGLYNEQFF; abundance: -; j_gene: TRBJ2-1; d_gene: TRBD1; v_gene: TRBV7-9; len: 16
CDR3nt: TGTGTCAGCAGTCGGGACATACAAGAGACCCAGTACTTC; CDR3aa: CVSSRDIQETQYF; abundance: -; j_gene: TRBJ2-5; d_gene: -; v_gene: TRBV7-2; len: 13
CDR3nt: TGTGCCAGCAGCCCAATCCTAGCGAGCTCCTACAATGAGCAGTTCTTC; CDR3aa: CASSPILASSYNEQFF; abundance: -; j_gene: TRBJ2-1; d_gene: -; v_gene: TRBV14; len: 16
CDR3nt: TGTGCCAGCAGTTCAAGGACAGGCTACGAGCAGTACTTC; CDR3aa: CASSSRTGYEQYF; abundance: few; j_gene: TRBJ2-7; d_gene: TRBD1; v_gene: TRBV5-1; len: 13
CDR3nt: TGTGCCTGGAGCCTCAGCCCGAATGAGCAGTTCTTC; CDR3aa: CAWSLSPNEQFF; abundance: -; j_gene: TRBJ2-1; d_gene: -; v_gene: TRBV30; len: 12
CDR3nt: TGTGCCAGCAGCTTAGGGGTTGGTGGGCGGGGACAGTACCAAGAGACCCAGTACTTC; CDR3aa: CASSLGVGGRGQYQETQYF; abundance: -; j_gene: TRBJ2-5; d_gene: -; v_gene: TRBV11-2; len: 19
CDR3nt: TGCGCCAGCAGCCAAGTTACAGGGAAAGATACGCAGTATTTT; CDR3aa: CASSQVTGKDTQYF; abundance: -; j_gene: TRBJ2-3; d_gene: -; v_gene: TRBV4-3; len: 14
CDR3nt: TGTGCCAGCAGTGCCCCTGAGGACAGGGGGTGGAATGGCTACACCTTC; CDR3aa: CASSAPEDRGWNGYTF; abundance: -; j_gene: TRBJ1-2; d_gene: TRBD1; v_gene: TRBV25-1; len: 16
CDR3nt: TGCGCCAGCTGCCGAGGGGGGAACACTGAAGCTTTCTTT; CDR3aa: CASCRGGNTEAFF; abundance: -; j_gene: TRBJ1-1; d_gene: -; v_gene: TRBV5-1; len: 13
CDR3nt: TGTACCAGCAGTTTTCCGGGGGATGCAGAGACCCAGTACTTC; CDR3aa: CTSSFPGDAETQYF; abundance: -; j_gene: TRBJ2-5; d_gene: -; v_gene: TRBV12-3/TRBV12-4; len: 14
CDR3nt: TGTGCCAGCAGCGTAGATACGGGTTTTAAGACCCAGTACTTC; CDR3aa: CASSVDTGFKTQYF; abundance: few; j_gene: TRBJ2-5; d_gene: -; v_gene: TRBV9; len: 14
CDR3nt: TGTGCCAGCAGCTTGTCCGACGGAGCCTACGAGCAGTACTTC; CDR3aa: CASSLSDGAYEQYF; abundance: -; j_gene: TRBJ2-7; d_gene: -; v_gene: TRBV7-6; len: 14
CDR3nt: TGTGCCACCAGTGACCGTGCCGGGACTAGACAAGAGACCCAGTACTTC; CDR3aa: CATSDRAGTRQETQYF; abundance: -; j_gene: TRBJ2-5; d_gene: TRBD2; v_gene: TRBV24-1; len: 16
CDR3nt: TGTGCCACCAGCAGAGATAACGGGGCGACACACGAGCAGTACTTC; CDR3aa: CATSRDNGATHEQYF; abundance: -; j_gene: TRBJ2-7; d_gene: -; v_gene: TRBV15; len: 15
CDR3nt: TGTGCCATCAGCGAGAACCAAGAGACCCAGTACTTC; CDR3aa: CAISENQETQYF; abundance: -; j_gene: TRBJ2-5; d_gene: -; v_gene: TRBV10-3; len: 12
CDR3nt: TGTGCCAGCAGTTCCTCCGTACTAGCCAAAAACATTCAGTACTTC; CDR3aa: CASSSSVLAKNIQYF; abundance: -; j_gene: TRBJ2-4; d_gene: -; v_gene: TRBV27; len: 15
CDR3nt: TGCGCCAGCAGCTTTGAACAGGGTTTCGATGAGCAGTTCTTC; CDR3aa: CASSFEQGFDEQFF; abundance: -; j_gene: TRBJ2-1; d_gene: -; v_gene: TRBV5-1; len: 14
CDR3nt: TGTGCCAGCACCTCGGGTGGCAGCTACTATGGCTACACCTTC; CDR3aa: CASTSGGSYYGYTF; abundance: -; j_gene: TRBJ1-2; d_gene: -; v_gene: TRBV7-9; len: 14
CDR3nt: TGTGCCAGCGGTCGACGGCAAGAGACCCAGTACTTC; CDR3aa: CASGRRQETQYF; abundance: few; j_gene: TRBJ2-5; d_gene: -; v_gene: TRBV6-2/TRBV6-3; len: 12
CDR3nt: TGTGCCAGCAGTTACGACCGACAGGGGTTCTCTGGGGCCAACGTCCTGACTTTC; CDR3aa: CASSYDRQGFSGANVLTF; abundance: -; j_gene: TRBJ2-6; d_gene: TRBD1; v_gene: TRBV6-2/TRBV6-3; len: 18
CDR3nt: TGCAGCGTTGGTAGGGACAGGCAAGAGACCCAGTACTTC; CDR3aa: CSVGRDRQETQYF; abundance: few; j_gene: TRBJ2-5; d_gene: TRBD1; v_gene: TRBV29-1; len: 13
CDR3nt: TGTGCCAGCAGCCAAGTGCGGGGGGATACGCAGTATTTT; CDR3aa: CASSQVRGDTQYF; abundance: -; j_gene: TRBJ2-3; d_gene: TRBD2; v_gene: TRBV14; len: 13
CDR3nt: TGTGCCAGCAGCTTCGGGTCCCGTGCGCGGGAGCAGTACTTC; CDR3aa: CASSFGSRAREQYF; abundance: -; j_gene: TRBJ2-5; d_gene: TRBD2; v_gene: TRBV7-2; len: 14
CDR3nt: TGTGCCAGCGGTGAGTCTGGGACAGGAACCTACGAGCAGTACTTC; CDR3aa: CASGESGTGTYEQYF; abundance: once; j_gene: TRBJ2-7; d_gene: TRBD1; v_gene: TRBV6-1; len: 15
CDR3nt: TGCAGTGCCCACCCGGGACAGGGAGTTGGGCAGTACTTC; CDR3aa: CSAHPGQGVGQYF; abundance: -; j_gene: TRBJ2-7; d_gene: TRBD1; v_gene: TRBV20-1; len: 13
CDR3nt: TGTGCCAGCAGCTTTTCGGGACAGGCCCAAGAGACCCAGTACTTC; CDR3aa: CASSFSGQAQETQYF; abundance: -; j_gene: TRBJ2-5; d_gene: TRBD1; v_gene: TRBV7-2; len: 15
CDR3nt: TGTGCCAGCAGTTTGGCCGGGACTTGGGACGAGCAGTACTTC; CDR3aa: CASSLAGTWDEQYF; abundance: -; j_gene: TRBJ2-7; d_gene: -; v_gene: TRBV28; len: 14
CDR3nt: TGTGCCAGCAGTATCACCGGGACAGTAAACTCTGGGGCCAACGTCCTGACTTTC; CDR3aa: CASSITGTVNSGANVLTF; abundance: -; j_gene: TRBJ2-6; d_gene: TRBD1; v_gene: TRBV27; len: 18
CDR3nt: TGTGCCAGCAGGGGACCAGGGGTGGATACGCAGTATTTT; CDR3aa: CASRGPGVDTQYF; abundance: once; j_gene: TRBJ2-3; d_gene: -; v_gene: TRBV9; len: 13
CDR3nt: TGTGCCAGCAGCCGAAGGACAGGAGACGAAAAACTGTTTTTT; CDR3aa: CASSRRTGDEKLFF; abundance: -; j_gene: TRBJ1-4; d_gene: TRBD1; v_gene: TRBV14; len: 14
CDR3nt: TGTGCCAGCAGCTACATCCGGGACAGGGTGGGCTACACCTTC; CDR3aa: CASSYIRDRVGYTF; abundance: -; j_gene: TRBJ1-2; d_gene: TRBD1; v_gene: TRBV7-2; len: 14
CDR3nt: TGTGCCAGCAGACTCGGGACAGGAGCATACGAGCAGTACTTC; CDR3aa: CASRLGTGAYEQYF; abundance: -; j_gene: TRBJ2-7; d_gene: TRBD1; v_gene: TRBV12-3/TRBV12-4; len: 14
CDR3nt: TGTGCCAGCAGCTTTGGACTAGCTGGTGAGCAGTACTTC; CDR3aa: CASSFGLAGEQYF; abundance: few; j_gene: TRBJ2-5; d_gene: TRBD2; v_gene: TRBV7-3; len: 13
CDR3nt: TGTGCCAGCAGCTTTCAGGGGAACTATGGCTACACCTTC; CDR3aa: CASSFQGNYGYTF; abundance: few; j_gene: TRBJ1-2; d_gene: -; v_gene: TRBV7-9; len: 13
CDR3nt: TGTGCCAGCACCCCGGGACAGGGGCTCAAAAACATTCAGTACTTC; CDR3aa: CASTPGQGLKNIQYF; abundance: few; j_gene: TRBJ2-4; d_gene: TRBD1; v_gene: TRBV12-3/TRBV12-4; len: 15